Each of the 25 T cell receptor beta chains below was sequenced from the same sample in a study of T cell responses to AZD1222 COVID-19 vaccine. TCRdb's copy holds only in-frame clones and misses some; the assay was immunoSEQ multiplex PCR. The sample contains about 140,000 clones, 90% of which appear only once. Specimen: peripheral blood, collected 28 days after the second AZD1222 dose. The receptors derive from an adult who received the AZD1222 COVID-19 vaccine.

CDR3 sequence: CASSQEGGSSYNEQFF. In nucleotides, the CDR3 is TGTGCCAGCAGCCAAGAAGGGGGGAGCTCCTACAATGAGCAGTTCTTC. The chain is built from TRBV4-2 and TRBJ2-1; the D call may be TRBD1 or TRBD2 (6 bases each). Germline V gene sequence: CDR1 LGHNA, CDR2 YNFKEQ. V was cut by 0 bases and J by 0 bases, with 9 bases left in between. This CDR3 has 16 amino acids.

This chain's CDR3 is CASSTVNEQFF. In DNA, the CDR3 is TGTGCCAGCAGTACCGTTAATGAGCAGTTCTTC. The gene calls are TRBV12-3 or TRBV12-4 and TRBJ2-1; D not resolved. The length of the CDR3 is 11 residues. V gave up 5 bases and J gave up 7 bases, with 6 bases separating them.

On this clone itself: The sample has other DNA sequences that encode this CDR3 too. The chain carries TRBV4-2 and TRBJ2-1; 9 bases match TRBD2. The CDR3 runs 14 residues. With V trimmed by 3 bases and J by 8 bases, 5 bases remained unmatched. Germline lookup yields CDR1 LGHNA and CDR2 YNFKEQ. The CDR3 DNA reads TGTGCCAGCAGCCAGGGTTCTAGCGGGGATGAGCAGTTCTTC. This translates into CASSQGSSGDEQFF.

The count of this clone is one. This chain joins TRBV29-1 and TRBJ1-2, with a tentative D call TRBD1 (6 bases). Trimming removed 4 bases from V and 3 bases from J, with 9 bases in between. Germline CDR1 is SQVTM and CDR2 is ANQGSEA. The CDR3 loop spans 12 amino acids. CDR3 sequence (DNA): TGCAGCGTTGGGGACAAGGACTATGGCTACACCTTC. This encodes CSVGDKDYGYTF.

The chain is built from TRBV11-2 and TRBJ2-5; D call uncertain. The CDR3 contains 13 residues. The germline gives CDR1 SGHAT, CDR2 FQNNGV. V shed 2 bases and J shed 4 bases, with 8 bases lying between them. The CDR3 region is CASSLIMAETQYF. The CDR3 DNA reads TGTGCCAGCAGCTTAATAATGGCAGAGACCCAGTACTTC.

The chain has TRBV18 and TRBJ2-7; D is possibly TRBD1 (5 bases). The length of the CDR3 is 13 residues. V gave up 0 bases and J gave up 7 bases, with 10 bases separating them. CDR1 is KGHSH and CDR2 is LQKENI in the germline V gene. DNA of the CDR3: TGTGCCAGCTCACCACCCCTCAGGGTGGAGCAGTACTTC. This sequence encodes CASSPPLRVEQYF. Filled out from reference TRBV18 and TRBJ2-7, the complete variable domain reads NAGVMQNPRHLVRRRGQEARLRCSPMKGHSHVYWYRQLPEEGLKFMVYLQKENIIDESGMPKERFSAEFPKEGPSILRIQQVVRGDSAAYFCASSPPLRVEQYFGPGTRLTVT.

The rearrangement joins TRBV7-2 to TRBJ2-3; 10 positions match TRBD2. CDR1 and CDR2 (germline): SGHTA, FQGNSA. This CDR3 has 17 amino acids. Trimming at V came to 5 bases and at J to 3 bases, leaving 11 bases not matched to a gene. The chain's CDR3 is CASSPFLVSGGTDTQYF. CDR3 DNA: TGTGCCAGCAGCCCCTTTTTAGTTAGCGGGGGGACAGATACGCAGTATTTT.

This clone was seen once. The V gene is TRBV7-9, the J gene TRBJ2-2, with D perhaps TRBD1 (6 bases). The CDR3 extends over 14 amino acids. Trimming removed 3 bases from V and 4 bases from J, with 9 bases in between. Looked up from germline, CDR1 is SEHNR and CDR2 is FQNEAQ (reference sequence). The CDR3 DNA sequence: TGTGCCAGCAGCTTCTCACAGGGCACCGGGGAGCTGTTTTTT. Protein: CASSFSQGTGELFF.

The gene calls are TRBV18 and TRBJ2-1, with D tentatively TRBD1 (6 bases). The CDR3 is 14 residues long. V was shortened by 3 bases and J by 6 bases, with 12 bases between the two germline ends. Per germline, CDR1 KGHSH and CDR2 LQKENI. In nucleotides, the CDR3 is TGTGCCAGCTCACCCGACGGACAGTCCAATGAGCAGTTCTTC. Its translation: CASSPDGQSNEQFF.

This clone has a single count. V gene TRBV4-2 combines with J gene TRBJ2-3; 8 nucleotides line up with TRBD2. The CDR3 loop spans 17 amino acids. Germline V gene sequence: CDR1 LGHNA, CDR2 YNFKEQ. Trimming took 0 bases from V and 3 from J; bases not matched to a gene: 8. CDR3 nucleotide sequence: TGTGCCAGCAGCCAAGATGGTAGCGGGATCGTAACAGATACGCAGTATTTT. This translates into CASSQDGSGIVTDTQYF.

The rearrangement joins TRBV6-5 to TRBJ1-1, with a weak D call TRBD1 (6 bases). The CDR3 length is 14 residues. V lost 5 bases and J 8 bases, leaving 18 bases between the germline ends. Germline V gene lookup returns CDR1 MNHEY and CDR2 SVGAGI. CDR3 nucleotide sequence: TGTGCCAGCAGTACTCGAGGGGGACGGTTCGAAGCTTTCTTT. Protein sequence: CASSTRGGRFEAFF.

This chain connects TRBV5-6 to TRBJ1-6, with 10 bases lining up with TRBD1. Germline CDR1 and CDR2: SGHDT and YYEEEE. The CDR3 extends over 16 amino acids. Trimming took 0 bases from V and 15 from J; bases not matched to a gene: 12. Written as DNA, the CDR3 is TGTGCCAGCAGCTTGGCCCCCGGGACAGGGGTTTTTCGCCTCCACTTT. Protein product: CASSLAPGTGVFRLHF.

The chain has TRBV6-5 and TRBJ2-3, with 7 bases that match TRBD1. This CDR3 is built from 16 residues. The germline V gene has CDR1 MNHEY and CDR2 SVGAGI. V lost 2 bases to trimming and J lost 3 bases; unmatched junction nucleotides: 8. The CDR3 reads CASSYRGQGVTDTQYF. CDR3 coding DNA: TGTGCCAGCAGTTACAGGGGGCAGGGTGTGACAGATACGCAGTATTTT.

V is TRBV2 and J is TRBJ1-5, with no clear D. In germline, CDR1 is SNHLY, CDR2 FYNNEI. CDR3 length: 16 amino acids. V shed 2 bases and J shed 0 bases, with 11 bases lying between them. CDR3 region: CASSEFGSYSNQPQHF. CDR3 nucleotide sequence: TGTGCCAGCAGTGAATTTGGCTCCTATAGCAATCAGCCCCAGCATTTT. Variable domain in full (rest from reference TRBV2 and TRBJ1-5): EPEVTQTPSHQVTQMGQEVILRCVPISNHLYFYWYRQILGQKVEFLVSFYNNEISEKSEIFDDQFSVERPDGSNFTLKIRSTKLEDSAMYFCASSEFGSYSNQPQHFGDGTRLSIL.

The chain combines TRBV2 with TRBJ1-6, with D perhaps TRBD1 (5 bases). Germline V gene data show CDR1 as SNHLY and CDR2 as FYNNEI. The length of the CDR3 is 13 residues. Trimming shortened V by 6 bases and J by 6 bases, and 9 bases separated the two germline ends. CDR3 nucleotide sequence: TGTGCCAGCAGCAGGGAGTCTAATTCACCCCTCCACTTT. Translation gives CASSRESNSPLHF.

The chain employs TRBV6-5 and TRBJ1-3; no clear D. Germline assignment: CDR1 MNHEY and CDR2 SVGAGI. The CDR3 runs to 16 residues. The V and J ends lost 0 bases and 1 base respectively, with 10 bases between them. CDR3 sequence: CASSYSGGLSGNTIYF. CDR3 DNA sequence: TGTGCCAGCAGTTACTCCGGTGGGCTTTCTGGAAACACCATATATTTT.

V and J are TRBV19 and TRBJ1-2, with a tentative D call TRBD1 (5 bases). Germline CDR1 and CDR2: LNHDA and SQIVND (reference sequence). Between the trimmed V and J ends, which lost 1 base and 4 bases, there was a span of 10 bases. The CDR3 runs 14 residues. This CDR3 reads CASSIGGTSYGYTF. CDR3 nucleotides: TGTGCCAGTAGTATAGGGGGGACCAGCTATGGCTACACCTTC.

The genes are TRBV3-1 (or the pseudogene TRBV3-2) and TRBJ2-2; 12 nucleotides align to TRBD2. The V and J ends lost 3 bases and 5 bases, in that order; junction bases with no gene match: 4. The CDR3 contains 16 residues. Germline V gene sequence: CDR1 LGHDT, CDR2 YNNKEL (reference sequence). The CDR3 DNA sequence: TGTGCCAGCAGCCACCACGGACTAGCGGGGACCGGGGAGCTGTTTTTT. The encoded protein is CASSHHGLAGTGELFF.

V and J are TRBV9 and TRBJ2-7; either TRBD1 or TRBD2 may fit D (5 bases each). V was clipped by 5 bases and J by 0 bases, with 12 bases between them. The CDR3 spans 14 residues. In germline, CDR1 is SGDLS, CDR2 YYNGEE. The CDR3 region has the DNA TGTGCCAGCAGGCCGGGACCGAACTCCTACGAGCAGTACTTC. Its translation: CASRPGPNSYEQYF.

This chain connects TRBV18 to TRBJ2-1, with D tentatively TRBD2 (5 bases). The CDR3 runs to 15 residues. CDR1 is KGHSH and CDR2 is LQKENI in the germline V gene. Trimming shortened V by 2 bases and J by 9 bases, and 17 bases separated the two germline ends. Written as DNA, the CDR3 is TGTGCCAGCTCACCAAGGACTGGGCGAACGGGTGAGCAGTTCTTC. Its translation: CASSPRTGRTGEQFF.

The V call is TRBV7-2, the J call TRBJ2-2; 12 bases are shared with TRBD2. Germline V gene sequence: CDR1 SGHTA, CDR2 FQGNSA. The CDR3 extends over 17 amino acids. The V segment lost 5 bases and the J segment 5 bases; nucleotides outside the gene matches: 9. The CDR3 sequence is CASSPQTSGRGTGELFF. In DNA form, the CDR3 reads TGTGCCAGCAGCCCCCAGACTAGCGGGAGAGGGACCGGGGAGCTGTTTTTT.

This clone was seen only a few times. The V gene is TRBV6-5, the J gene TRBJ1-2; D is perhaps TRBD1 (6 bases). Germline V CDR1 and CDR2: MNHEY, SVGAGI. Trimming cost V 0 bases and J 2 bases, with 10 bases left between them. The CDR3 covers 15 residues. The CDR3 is CASSYSGTRNYGYTF. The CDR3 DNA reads TGTGCCAGCAGTTACTCGGGGACAAGGAACTATGGCTACACCTTC.

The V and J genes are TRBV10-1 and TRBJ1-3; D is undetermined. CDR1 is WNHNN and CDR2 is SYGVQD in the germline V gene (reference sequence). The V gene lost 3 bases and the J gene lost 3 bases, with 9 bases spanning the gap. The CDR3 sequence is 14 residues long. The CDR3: CASSEGQNGNTIYF. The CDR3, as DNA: TGCGCCAGCAGTGAAGGGCAGAATGGAAACACCATATATTTT.

This CDR3 reads CASSPGANYGYTF. In DNA, the CDR3 is TGTGCCAGCAGTCCGGGAGCTAACTATGGCTACACCTTC. The chain combines TRBV12-3 or TRBV12-4 with TRBJ1-2; D is uncertain. V lost 5 bases to trimming and J lost 0 bases, with 7 bases between them. The CDR3 is 13 residues long.

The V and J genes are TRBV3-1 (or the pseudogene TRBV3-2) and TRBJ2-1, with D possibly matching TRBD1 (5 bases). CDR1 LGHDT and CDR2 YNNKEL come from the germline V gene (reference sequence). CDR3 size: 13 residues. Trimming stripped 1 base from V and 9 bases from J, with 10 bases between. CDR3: CASSQVSRGEQFF. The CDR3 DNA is TGTGCCAGCAGCCAAGTGAGTAGGGGTGAGCAGTTCTTC.